This T cell receptor (beta chain) originates from a study of blood T cell repertoires in COVID-19. Study-level information: The origin of the acute and convalescent COVID-19 samples was the United States, Italy and Spain. Nucleic acid was either cDNA or gDNA, and it came from T cells, B-cell-depleted T cells, or PBMCs.

How the authors handled the data: Counts of nucleated cells, estimated from reference gene primer amplification, were obtained. TCRdb's copy holds only in-frame clones and misses some; the assay was immunoSEQ multiplex PCR. The V and J calls and clone size come from that table; D and trimming were worked out from the DNA. Here the sample spans over 140,000 clones, 75% to 85% being singletons. The sample taken for sequencing was peripheral blood. The TCR comes from a woman older than 75 with active or convalescent COVID-19.

The CDR3 loop is CSASEAGNSPLHF. CDR3 nucleotides: TGCAGTGCTAGTGAGGCAGGTAATTCACCCCTCCACTTT. This chain joins TRBV20-1 and TRBJ1-6; D remains ambiguous. V was clipped by 3 bases and J by 6 bases, with 9 bases between them. The CDR3 length is 13 residues. Germline V lookup: CDR1 DFQATT, CDR2 SNEGSKA (reference sequence).